The rows below give T cell receptor beta chains drawn from one sample of a study of OX40 agonist ivuxolimab in advanced cancers. Clones were sequenced by immunoSEQ multiplex PCR, and TCRdb holds only the in-frame ones, with some missing. The table lists about 65,000 clones, approximately 89% of them singletons. Sequenced here: CD4+ or CD8+ T cells sorted from blood, sampled in a trial of the OX40 agonist ivuxolimab. Receptors were obtained from an adult with an advanced solid tumor such as melanoma, head and neck, liver or kidney cancer. The CDR3 runs from the conserved cysteine through the conserved F or W. The D gene is left open where the match is weak. Clone size is given for some rows only: seen once, a few or many times, or a class if the clone is expanded.

j_gene,d_gene,v_gene,abundance,CDR3aa,CDR3nt
TRBJ1-5,.,TRBV5-1,.,CASSPQGPNQPQHF,TGCGCCAGCAGCCCCCAGGGGCCCAATCAGCCCCAGCATTTT
TRBJ2-5,.,TRBV6-1,few,CASSDKPGPRATQYF,TGTGCCAGCAGTGATAAGCCAGGGCCGAGGGCGACCCAGTACTTC
TRBJ2-1,.,TRBV29-1,once,CSVEFQTGSYNEQFF,TGCAGCGTTGAATTCCAAACGGGGTCCTACAATGAGCAGTTCTTC
TRBJ1-5,.,TRBV19,.,CASKRGGGGNQPQHF,TGTGCCAGTAAAAGGGGGGGCGGCGGCAATCAGCCCCAGCATTTT
TRBJ1-4,TRBD1,TRBV29-1,.,CSARQGLKLFF,TGCAGCGCCCGACAGGGGCTAAAACTGTTTTTT
TRBJ2-1,TRBD1,TRBV5-1,.,CASSWGPGQLSPEQFF,TGCGCCAGCAGCTGGGGGCCGGGACAGTTGAGTCCAGAGCAGTTCTTC
TRBJ1-6,.,TRBV6-1,medium-sized,CASSVSGTNSPLHF,TGTGCCAGCAGTGTTTCAGGGACGAATTCACCCCTCCACTTT
TRBJ2-3,.,TRBV5-1,.,CASSFTGDSSTDTQYF,TGCGCCAGCAGTTTTACAGGGGACTCTAGCACAGATACGCAGTATTTT
TRBJ1-6,.,TRBV2,.,CASTVGSPLHF,TGTGCCAGCACCGTGGGGTCACCCCTCCACTTT
TRBJ2-3,.,TRBV6-1,.,CASSVGYGTDTQYF,TGTGCCAGCAGTGTGGGGTATGGCACAGATACGCAGTATTTT
TRBJ2-7,TRBD2,TRBV7-2,.,CASSLGIGRGIDEQYF,TGTGCCAGCAGCTTAGGTATAGGGCGGGGGATTGACGAGCAGTACTTC
TRBJ1-6,.,TRBV18,.,CASSPAGAVNSPLHF,TGTGCCAGCTCGCCCGCCGGAGCTGTTAATTCACCCCTCCACTTT
TRBJ2-1,.,TRBV7-9,once,CASRPREVNYNEQFF,TGTGCCAGCAGGCCCCGTGAGGTGAACTACAATGAGCAGTTCTTC
TRBJ1-3,.,TRBV10-3,.,CAISESGRNSGNTIYF,TGTGCCATCAGTGAGTCGGGTCGGAACTCTGGAAACACCATATATTTT
TRBJ2-6,.,TRBV19,.,CASRDDSSGANVLTF,TGTGCCAGTAGAGACGACAGCTCTGGGGCCAACGTCCTGACTTTC
TRBJ2-5,TRBD2,TRBV10-3,.,CATQPGLAAETQYF,TGTGCCACTCAACCGGGACTAGCGGCGGAGACCCAGTACTTC
TRBJ2-7,.,TRBV5-1,.,CASSFEQGSGYEQYF,TGCGCCAGCAGCTTTGAACAGGGCTCCGGCTACGAGCAGTACTTC
TRBJ1-2,.,TRBV6-1,once,CASSEQGRDGYTF,TGTGCCAGCAGTGAACAGGGCAGGGATGGCTACACCTTC
TRBJ1-2,.,TRBV19,.,CASSISGYGYTF,TGTGCCAGTAGTATTTCGGGATATGGCTACACCTTC
TRBJ2-7,TRBD1,TRBV11-2,.,CASSLAQGVAYEQYF,TGTGCCAGCAGCTTAGCGCAGGGGGTTGCCTACGAGCAGTACTTC
TRBJ2-1,TRBD2,TRBV5-1,.,CASSFLGTRGDNEQFF,TGCGCCAGCAGCTTCCTAGGGACTAGAGGGGACAATGAGCAGTTCTTC
TRBJ2-5,.,TRBV19,.,CASSIDRGRKETQYF,TGTGCCAGTAGTATAGATCGGGGGCGCAAGGAGACCCAGTACTTC
TRBJ2-2,.,TRBV15,.,CATSRDRDNTGELFF,TGTGCCACCAGCAGAGACAGGGACAACACCGGGGAGCTGTTTTTT
TRBJ2-1,.,TRBV2,.,CASSERGYNEQFF,TGTGCCAGCAGTGAACGGGGTTACAATGAGCAGTTCTTC
TRBJ1-5,.,TRBV30,.,CAWSPGLSGNQPQHF,TGTGCCTGGAGTCCCGGACTATCTGGGAATCAGCCCCAGCATTTT
TRBJ1-5,.,TRBV19,.,CASSTRYPRPQHF,TGTGCCAGTAGTACCCGATATCCCCGCCCCCAGCATTTT
TRBJ1-2,TRBD1,TRBV6-1,.,CASSADRGHAYGYTF,TGTGCCAGCAGTGCAGACAGGGGGCACGCCTATGGCTACACCTTC
TRBJ1-2,TRBD1,TRBV19,few,CASSSPGAGGRNNYGYTF,TGTGCCAGTAGTTCACCTGGCGCAGGGGGAAGGAATAACTATGGCTACACCTTC
TRBJ2-1,.,TRBV27,.,CASSFFITGTYNEQFF,TGTGCCAGCAGTTTTTTCATCACAGGTACCTACAATGAGCAGTTCTTC
TRBJ2-7,.,TRBV30,.,CAWSTGNYEQYF,TGTGCCTGGTCGACAGGTAACTACGAGCAGTACTTC
TRBJ1-4,.,TRBV7-9,once,CASSLGGTTNEKLFF,TGTGCCAGCAGCTTAGGGGGCACAACTAATGAAAAACTGTTTTTT
TRBJ1-2,.,TRBV2,.,CASSATVRYGYTF,TGTGCCAGCAGTGCGACAGTCCGCTATGGCTACACCTTC
TRBJ2-5,TRBD1,TRBV15,.,CATAGSGQGTETQYF,TGTGCCACCGCGGGGTCCGGACAGGGGACGGAGACCCAGTACTTC
TRBJ2-7,TRBD1,TRBV5-1,.,CASSQGQGAYEQYF,TGCGCCAGCAGCCAAGGACAGGGGGCTTACGAGCAGTACTTC
TRBJ2-7,.,TRBV5-1,.,CASSRDLQSYEQYF,TGCGCCAGCAGCCGGGACTTACAATCCTACGAGCAGTACTTC
TRBJ1-4,.,TRBV2,.,CASSVGNMNEKLFF,TGTGCCAGCAGTGTAGGGAATATGAATGAAAAACTGTTTTTT
TRBJ1-2,TRBD1,TRBV6-4,.,CASRPGTGAGYGYTF,TGTGCCAGCAGACCCGGGACAGGGGCGGGCTATGGCTACACCTTC
TRBJ1-1,TRBD1,TRBV4-1,.,CASSQVGRGVNTEAFF,TGCGCCAGCAGCCAAGTGGGCAGGGGGGTGAACACTGAAGCTTTCTTT
TRBJ2-5,.,TRBV6-6,.,CASSYSRQVQETQYF,TGTGCCAGCAGTTACTCTAGACAGGTACAAGAGACCCAGTACTTC
TRBJ1-5,.,TRBV11-2,few,CASSQSGGPNQPQHF,TGTGCCAGCAGCCAAAGCGGGGGGCCCAATCAGCCCCAGCATTTT
TRBJ2-1,.,TRBV7-6,.,CASSFDRLNEQFF,TGTGCCAGCAGCTTCGACAGGCTTAATGAGCAGTTCTTC
TRBJ2-1,.,TRBV29-1,once,CSVAGPGNEQFF,TGCAGCGTAGCGGGCCCTGGGAATGAGCAGTTCTTC
TRBJ1-6,TRBD1,TRBV19,.,CASSLGQGINSPLHF,TGTGCCAGTAGTCTGGGACAGGGGATCAATTCACCCCTCCACTTT
TRBJ1-2,.,TRBV30,once,CAWRGAGRRGGNYGYTF,TGTGCCTGGAGAGGTGCCGGCAGGCGGGGGGGCAACTATGGCTACACCTTC
TRBJ1-2,.,TRBV5-1,.,CASSSGQPGYTF,TGCGCCAGCAGCTCCGGACAGCCTGGCTACACCTTC
TRBJ1-3,.,TRBV19,.,CASSMVALQAGNTIYF,TGTGCCAGTAGTATGGTGGCCCTTCAGGCTGGAAACACCATATATTTT
TRBJ1-4,.,TRBV7-8,.,CASSLYPGGRNEKLFF,TGTGCCAGCAGCTTATATCCGGGGGGACGAAATGAAAAACTGTTTTTT
TRBJ2-3,.,TRBV5-1,.,CASSLWDRRTDTQYF,TGCGCCAGCAGCTTGTGGGACCGACGCACAGATACGCAGTATTTT
TRBJ1-5,TRBD1,TRBV2,.,CASRQQGTRVAQHF,TGTGCCAGCAGGCAACAGGGGACTAGGGTAGCCCAGCATTTT
TRBJ2-3,.,TRBV2,.,CASSDMRPSTDTQYF,TGTGCCAGCAGTGACATGCGACCGAGCACAGATACGCAGTATTTT
TRBJ2-1,.,TRBV7-9,.,CASSLEGPSNAQFF,TGTGCCAGCAGCTTAGAAGGCCCTAGCAATGCGCAGTTCTTC
TRBJ2-2,.,TRBV18,.,CASSPTGTGNTGELFF,TGTGCCAGCTCACCGACGGGCACTGGGAACACCGGGGAGCTGTTTTTT
TRBJ2-3,.,TRBV10-3,.,CAISDYGSTDTQYF,TGTGCCATCAGTGATTACGGGAGCACAGATACGCAGTATTTT
TRBJ1-5,.,TRBV6-1,.,CASTESGNQPQHF,TGTGCCAGCACTGAATCAGGGAATCAGCCCCAGCATTTT
TRBJ1-2,TRBD1,TRBV25-1,.,CASSNQGAPGGYTF,TGTGCCAGCAGCAACCAGGGGGCACCGGGGGGCTACACCTTC